This is a list of T cell receptor beta chains from one sample in a study of cytomegalovirus exposure and HLA in healthy donors. Data came from immunoSEQ multiplex PCR; TCRdb stores just in-frame clones and leaves some out. The data contain 200,000 to 250,000 clones, approximately 70% of them singletons. The sequenced sample consisted of PBMCs. The receptors were sampled from a woman in her thirties in good health and CMV-seronegative. Both conserved end residues are part of each CDR3. Fields, in order: D gene, J gene, clone size, V gene, CDR3 protein, CDR3 DNA. A D gene is named only where the DNA matches it firmly. A clone size is listed for some rows: how often the clone was seen (once, few, many), or a class if it is expanded.

TRBD2,TRBJ2-3,few,TRBV18,CASSPTPASGGTDTQYF,TGTGCCAGCTCACCGACCCCCGCTAGCGGGGGCACAGATACGCAGTATTTT
-,TRBJ1-1,-,TRBV6-1,CASSQPGIRNTEAFF,TGTGCCAGCAGTCAACCGGGTATTAGGAACACTGAAGCTTTCTTT
-,TRBJ2-7,-,TRBV19,CASSRVEGYEQYF,TGTGCCAGCAGCAGGGTTGAAGGTTACGAGCAGTACTTC
TRBD1,TRBJ1-1,-,TRBV7-3,CASHLMIHRGGTEAFF,TGTGCCAGCCATCTAATGATCCACAGGGGCGGGACTGAAGCTTTCTTT
TRBD1,TRBJ1-2,-,TRBV5-6,CASSLAPGTGYGYTF,TGTGCCAGCAGCTTGGCCCCGGGGACAGGGTATGGCTACACCTTC
-,TRBJ2-5,-,TRBV30,CAWSVGKKGRGSTQYF,TGTGCCTGGAGTGTAGGGAAGAAGGGGCGCGGTTCGACCCAGTACTTC
-,TRBJ1-1,-,TRBV11-2,CASSGTRAGETEAFF,TGTGCCAGCAGCGGCACCCGGGCAGGGGAGACTGAAGCTTTCTTT
-,TRBJ1-2,few,TRBV7-9,CASSPGHSGYTF,TGTGCCAGCAGCCCCGGACATTCTGGCTACACCTTC
TRBD1,TRBJ1-1,-,TRBV5-1,CASSLVRQGGTEAFF,TGCGCCAGCAGCTTGGTGAGACAGGGGGGAACTGAAGCTTTCTTT
TRBD1,TRBJ1-2,-,TRBV30,CAWSVLRGRLGGYTF,TGTGCCTGGAGTGTACTAAGGGGGCGCCTAGGGGGCTACACCTTC
TRBD1,TRBJ1-2,-,TRBV12-5,CASGRDRGRYGYTF,TGTGCTAGTGGCAGGGACAGGGGTCGCTATGGCTACACCTTC
-,TRBJ2-1,-,TRBV7-9,CASSLNSYNEQFF,TGTGCCAGCAGCCTTAACTCCTACAATGAGCAGTTCTTC
-,TRBJ2-1,-,TRBV7-9,CSSSLLFETPGLYNEQFF,TGTTCCAGCAGCTTATTATTCGAGACCCCAGGCCTTTACAATGAGCAGTTCTTC
TRBD2,TRBJ2-3,-,TRBV5-4,CASSFNSGSTDTQYF,TGTGCCAGCAGCTTTAACAGCGGGAGTACAGATACGCAGTATTTT
-,TRBJ1-1,-,TRBV7-9,CSSSLAHLKAFF,TGTTCCAGCAGCTTAGCTCACTTAAAAGCTTTCTTT
TRBD2,TRBJ2-3,-,TRBV7-3,CASSQNSGGSTDTQYF,TGTGCCAGCAGCCAGAATAGCGGGGGGAGCACAGATACGCAGTATTTT
TRBD1,TRBJ1-4,-,TRBV28,CASSLPGTVTNEKLFF,TGTGCCAGCAGTTTGCCCGGGACAGTCACTAATGAAAAACTGTTTTTT
TRBD1,TRBJ1-5,-,TRBV2,CASSRSRGNQPQHF,TGTGCCAGCAGTCGCAGCAGGGGGAATCAGCCCCAGCATTTT
TRBD1,TRBJ1-5,-,TRBV7-9,CASSLGQFIQPQHF,TGTGCCAGCAGCTTGGGACAGTTTATCCAGCCCCAGCATTTT
TRBD1,TRBJ2-2,-,TRBV2,CASTKRGQGYTGELFF,TGTGCCAGCACAAAGAGGGGACAGGGGTACACCGGGGAGCTGTTTTTT
-,TRBJ2-7,-,TRBV19,CASSIEGGSYEQYF,TGTGCCAGTAGTATCGAGGGAGGTTCCTACGAGCAGTACTTC
-,TRBJ1-2,-,TRBV5-1,CASSLGFPSNYGYTF,TGCGCCAGCAGCCTGGGTTTTCCTTCTAACTATGGCTACACCTTC
-,TRBJ2-7,-,TRBV2,CATSQFRAYEQYF,TGTGCCACCTCGCAATTTAGAGCCTACGAGCAGTACTTC
TRBD2,TRBJ2-7,-,TRBV7-9,CASSPQLGGGIWEQYF,TGTGCCAGCAGCCCCCAACTTGGGGGAGGGATATGGGAGCAGTACTTC
-,TRBJ2-1,-,TRBV27,CASSFGGLEQFF,TGTGCCAGCAGTTTCGGTGGACTTGAGCAGTTCTTC
TRBD1,TRBJ1-1,-,TRBV19,CASSIGQGNTEAFF,TGTGCCAGTAGTATAGGACAGGGGAACACTGAAGCTTTCTTT
TRBD2,TRBJ2-3,-,TRBV19,CASTASGSIDTQYF,TGTGCCAGTACGGCTAGCGGGAGCATTGATACGCAGTATTTT
TRBD2,TRBJ2-7,-,TRBV18,CASSPPGLAGHEQYF,TGTGCCAGCTCACCCCCCGGACTAGCAGGCCACGAGCAGTACTTC
-,TRBJ1-2,-,TRBV30,CAWSVIRGYGYTF,TGTGCCTGGAGTGTAATTAGGGGGTACGGCTACACCTTC
-,TRBJ1-2,-,TRBV6-1,CASSEWQNYGYTF,TGTGCCAGCAGTGAATGGCAGAACTATGGCTACACCTTC
TRBD1,TRBJ1-4,once,TRBV7-9,CASTTGGKLFF,TGTGCCAGCACCACAGGGGGAAAACTGTTTTTT